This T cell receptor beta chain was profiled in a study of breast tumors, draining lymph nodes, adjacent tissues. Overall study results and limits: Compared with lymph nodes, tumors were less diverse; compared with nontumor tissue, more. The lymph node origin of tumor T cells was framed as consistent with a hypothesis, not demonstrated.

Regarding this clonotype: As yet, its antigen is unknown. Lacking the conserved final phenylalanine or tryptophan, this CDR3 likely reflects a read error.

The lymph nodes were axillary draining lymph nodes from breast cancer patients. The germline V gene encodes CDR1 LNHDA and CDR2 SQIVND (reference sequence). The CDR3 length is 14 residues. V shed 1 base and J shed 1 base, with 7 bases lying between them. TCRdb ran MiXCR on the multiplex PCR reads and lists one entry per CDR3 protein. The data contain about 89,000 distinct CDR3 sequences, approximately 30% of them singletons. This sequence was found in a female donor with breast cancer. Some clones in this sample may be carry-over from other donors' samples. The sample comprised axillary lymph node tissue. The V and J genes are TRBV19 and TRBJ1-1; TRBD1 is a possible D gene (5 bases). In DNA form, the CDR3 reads TGTGCCAGTAGTATAGGGGGGGGGAACACTGAAGCTTTCTCT. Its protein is CASSIGGGNTEAFS.